A selection of T cell receptor beta chains follows, all from one sample in a study of blood T cells in healthy people across ages. One entry per CDR3 protein results from TCRdb running MiXCR on the 5' RACE reads. The table lists approximately 2,000,000 distinct CDR3 sequences, 39% of them singletons, with about 23% in the top ten. The source material was blood. These receptors came from a human donor in good health. The conserved cysteine and the conserved F or W are not part of the CDR3 here. Fields, in order: D gene, V gene, J gene, CDR3 length, CDR3 protein. A D gene is named only where the DNA matches it firmly.

NA	TRBV29-1	TRBJ2-1	11	SVAPGVGDEQF
NA	TRBV9	TRBJ2-1	14	ASSVEDTRSYNEQF
TRBD1	TRBV5-1	TRBJ1-1	14	ASSGTGGAVNTEAF
NA	TRBV7-2	TRBJ1-1	11	ASSLAVRREAF
NA	TRBV20-1	TRBJ2-5	12	SAIRFSVYNEQY
TRBD2	TRBV29-1	TRBJ2-2	13	SVEGVAGATGELF
TRBD1	TRBV12-3/TRBV12-4	TRBJ1-5	13	ASSAGQGLGETQH
NA	TRBV28	TRBJ1-5	18	ASSLRSPTADYYSNQPQH
NA	TRBV27	TRBJ2-4	11	ASRRVAKNIQY
NA	TRBV5-1	TRBJ2-7	12	ASSLEHPTYEQY
NA	TRBV12-3/TRBV12-4	TRBJ2-5	12	ASSQGQISVGEY
NA	TRBV9	TRBJ2-5	13	ASSVAITAQETQY
TRBD1	TRBV12-5	TRBJ2-7	15	ASGFSTPGQGDYEQY
TRBD2	TRBV20-1	TRBJ2-1	13	SARGRTRRGNEQF
TRBD2	TRBV27	TRBJ2-1	15	AGSPDLGLAGWGEQF
TRBD1	TRBV20-1	TRBJ1-1	12	SGPDRGRRTEAF
NA	TRBV10-3	TRBJ2-1	13	AISEPDRTYNEQF